These 10 T cell receptor beta chains originate from one sample sequenced in a study of beta chain features in type 1 diabetes. All of the isolated RNA was reverse transcribed, so expressed TCRB transcripts were sequenced. The table came from immunoSEQ multiplex PCR; TCRdb's copy has only in-frame clones and leaves some out. The sample has 900,000 or so clones, roughly a sixth seen once; the top ten hold 0.023%. The source material was naive CD4+ T cells from blood. The receptors derive from a woman aged 18 to 35 in good health.

This chain links TRBV6-6 with TRBJ1-2; D may be TRBD1 (6 bases). The CDR3 is made up of 12 amino acids. The germline V gene has CDR1 MNHNY and CDR2 SVGAGI (reference sequence). V lost 5 bases and J lost 2, with 6 bases in between. CDR3 amino acids: CASSDRNYGYTF. CDR3 bases: TGTGCCAGCAGTGACAGGAACTATGGCTACACCTTC.

This rearrangement joins TRBV6-5 to TRBJ2-3; D remains ambiguous. The V gene lost 8 bases and the J gene lost 3 bases, with 3 bases spanning the gap. The CDR3 loop spans 10 amino acids. Germline CDR1 MNHEY, CDR2 SVGAGI. CDR3 sequence: CASETDTQYF. The CDR3 nucleotides are TGTGCCAGCGAGACAGATACGCAGTATTTT.

This clone was observed a handful of times. The chain recombines TRBV27 with TRBJ2-6; D unresolved. The CDR3 loop spans 13 amino acids. Germline V gene lookup returns CDR1 MNHEY and CDR2 SMNVEV (reference sequence). Between the trimmed V and J ends, which lost 3 bases and 4 bases, there was a span of 4 bases. CDR3 coding DNA: TGTGCCAGCAGTTTTGCCGGGGCCAACGTCCTGACTTTC. It yields the protein CASSFAGANVLTF.

The V call is TRBV6-6, the J call TRBJ2-1; TRBD2 is a possible D gene (5 bases). Trimming removed 7 bases from V and 10 bases from J, with 20 bases in between. Germline CDR1 and CDR2: MNHNY and SVGAGI (reference sequence). The CDR3 length is 14 residues. CDR3 nucleotide sequence: TGTGCCAGCACCATAGGACTGGGAATTAGAGAGCAGTTCTTC. It codes for CASTIGLGIREQFF.

This chain joins TRBV2 and TRBJ1-6, with no clear D. Looked up from germline, CDR1 is SNHLY and CDR2 is FYNNEI. V dropped 3 bases and J dropped 10 bases, with 13 bases sitting between them. This CDR3 region has 14 residues. The CDR3 nucleotides are TGTGCCAGCAGTGACGTCGAGGATAGATCACCCCTCCACTTT. This codes for CASSDVEDRSPLHF.

J is TRBJ1-4 and V is TRBV4-2; 9 positions agree with TRBD1. With V trimmed by 2 bases and J by 3 bases, 4 bases remained unmatched. Germline V CDR1 and CDR2: LGHNA, YNFKEQ. This CDR3 has 16 residues. Here the CDR3 DNA reads TGTGCCAGCAGCCAACCACAGGGGGCTTCTAATGAAAAACTGTTTTTT. Protein product: CASSQPQGASNEKLFF.

The V and J genes are TRBV6-5 and TRBJ2-5, with 11 positions matching TRBD1. J gave up 7 bases and V 4 bases, and 5 bases lay outside the gene matches. Germline V gene sequence: CDR1 MNHEY, CDR2 SVGAGI. The length of the CDR3 is 14 residues. The CDR3 nucleotides read TGTGCCAGCAGTTTGGACAGGGGGCGAGGGACCCAGTACTTC. Translated: CASSLDRGRGTQYF.

This clone was seen only a few times. The V gene is TRBV19, the J gene TRBJ1-2; D is ambiguous. Germline V gene data show CDR1 as LNHDA and CDR2 as SQIVND (reference sequence). Trimming left V 3 bases short and J 5 bases short, with 10 bases between. This CDR3 has 13 residues. For the CDR3, the DNA is TGTGCCAGTAGTATGGACGAGGGATATGGCTACACCTTC. Protein: CASSMDEGYGYTF.

This chain connects TRBV9 to TRBJ2-1, with no clear D. The germline V and J ends were trimmed by 4 bases and 2 bases, with 19 bases remaining between them. The germline V gene encodes CDR1 SGDLS and CDR2 YYNGEE. CDR3 size: 17 residues. The CDR3 loop is CASSPIEAAATYNEQFF. In DNA form, the CDR3 reads TGTGCCAGCAGCCCCATTGAGGCGGCCGCGACCTACAATGAGCAGTTCTTC.

This clone has just a few counts. The chain recombines TRBV13 with TRBJ1-2; 7 positions agree with TRBD1. Germline V gene sequence: CDR1 PRHDT, CDR2 FYEKMQ (reference sequence). Losses at the gene ends were 0 bases for V and 5 bases for J; bases not matched to a gene: 6. The CDR3 has 15 residues. Here the CDR3 reads CASSLGRQGRYGYTF. CDR3 nucleotide sequence: TGTGCCAGCAGCTTAGGCCGACAGGGAAGGTATGGCTACACCTTC.